This T cell receptor (beta chain) was identified in a study of shared clonotypes between healthy human individuals. Germline V CDR1 and CDR2: MDHEN, SYDVKM. Germline trimming cut 5 bases from V and 7 bases from J; bases unmatched to any gene: 9. This CDR3 has 15 amino acids. Findings of the study overall: As a rule, naive subsets had a larger estimated richness than memory subsets.

Turning to this clone: Its specificity is unknown.

TCRdb's table, derived via immunoSEQ multiplex PCR, lists solely in-frame clones and lacks some. Here the sample spans some 1.4 million clones, over 95% being singletons. This clonotype originated in a man aged 25-45 years in good health. The sample consisted of naive CD4+ T cells sorted from blood. Subset described: CD45RA+ positively selected. The chain carries TRBV28 and TRBJ2-1, with 9 bases aligning to TRBD1. The DNA for the CDR3 is TGTGCCAGCAGTGGACCGGGACAGGGTAGGAATGAGCAGTTCTTC. Its protein is CASSGPGQGRNEQFF.